This entry lists 15 T cell receptor beta chains sequenced from one sample in a study of T-cell reconstitution after alpha-beta-depleted transplantation in children. Researchers prepared the TCRbeta library using unique molecular identifiers, the study reports. From the PCR reads, TCRdb called clonotypes with MiXCR, one entry per CDR3 protein. The table has about 580,000 distinct CDR3 sequences, more than 20% seen once. Sample: PBMCs, mostly from graft donor cells, taken 360 days after TCRalphabeta/CD19-depleted stem cell transplant. These receptors originate from a boy under three years old who had a stem cell transplant for acute myeloid leukemia, so the T cells may come from the graft donor.

This clonotype was counted ten times or more. V and J are TRBV12-3 or TRBV12-4 and TRBJ2-7; the match to TRBD1 covers 7 bases. The J segment lost 12 bases and the V segment lost 4 bases, leaving 9 bases of the junction unmatched. CDR3 length: 12 amino acids. DNA for the CDR3: TGTGCCAGCAGTTATGACAGGGTATATCTGTACTTC. It yields the protein CASSYDRVYLYF.

This clonotype was found many times. This rearrangement joins TRBV12-3 or TRBV12-4 to TRBJ1-2; 7 bases map to TRBD1. V was pared by 6 bases and J by 2 bases, with 18 bases of the junction left unmatched. This CDR3 spans 18 amino acids. CDR3 coding DNA: TGTGCCAGCAGCCCCTATTCCGGGACAGTCTATGGCAACTATGGCTACACCTTC. Its protein is CASSPYSGTVYGNYGYTF.

This clonotype was observed a handful of times. This rearrangement joins TRBV28 to TRBJ1-5; no definite D call. Germline CDR1 is MDHEN and CDR2 is SYDVKM. V gave up 3 bases and J gave up 6 bases, with 9 bases separating them. CDR3 size: 13 residues. The CDR3 DNA reads TGTGCCAGCAGTTTGATGCGAATTCAGCCCCAGCATTTT. This gives the protein CASSLMRIQPQHF. Looking up the rest from reference TRBV28 and TRBJ1-5 gives the full variable domain: DVKVTQSSRYLVKRTGEKVFLECVQDMDHENMFWYRQDPGLGLRLIYFSYDVKMKEKGDIPEGYSVSREKKERFSLILESASTNQTSMYLCASSLMRIQPQHFGDGTRLSIL.

In its sample, this clonotype was seen a few times. This chain uses TRBV29-1 with TRBJ2-1, with 8 bases aligning to TRBD1. Germline CDR1 SQVTM, CDR2 ANQGSEA. The CDR3 is made up of 14 amino acids. V lost 2 bases, J lost 4 bases, and 4 bases stayed unmatched. CDR3 DNA: TGCAGCGTTGAACAGGGGGCGCCGTACAATGAGCAGTTCTTC. Protein: CSVEQGAPYNEQFF.

This clonotype was seen a handful of times. V and J are TRBV5-1 and TRBJ2-1, with a possible D match to TRBD1 (5 bases). Germline CDR1 SGHRS, CDR2 YFSETQ. This CDR3 comprises 18 residues. The ends were cut back, 0 bases at V and 3 bases at J, with 19 bases in the middle. The CDR3, as DNA: TGCGCCAGCAGCTTGGAGACCAGGGTCCCCCTATTCTACAATGAGCAGTTCTTC. This translates into CASSLETRVPLFYNEQFF. Drawing the rest from reference TRBV5-1 and TRBJ2-1, the complete variable domain is KAGVTQTPRYLIKTRGQQVTLSCSPISGHRSVSWYQQTPGQGLQFLFEYFSETQRNKGNFPGRFSGRQFSNSRSEMNVSTLELGDSALYLCASSLETRVPLFYNEQFFGPGTRLTVL.

In this sample, this clonotype turned up a few times. This chain links TRBV28 with TRBJ2-1, with D uncertain. CDR3 length: 12 amino acids. In germline, CDR1 is MDHEN, CDR2 SYDVKM. V was clipped by 9 bases and J by 9 bases, with 15 bases between them. The chain's CDR3 is CARPSLGCEQFF. The DNA of the CDR3 is TGTGCCAGACCCAGTTTGGGGTGTGAGCAGTTCTTC.

This clonotype was observed many times. The V call is TRBV12-3 or TRBV12-4, the J call TRBJ2-3, with 10 bases fitting TRBD2. The CDR3 consists of 16 residues. With V trimmed by 5 bases and J by 1 base, 6 bases remained unmatched. CDR3 region: CASSPLAGKGTDTQYF. The DNA for the CDR3 is TGTGCCAGCAGTCCACTAGCGGGGAAAGGCACAGATACGCAGTATTTT.

This clonotype was seen a few times. V usage is TRBV13 and J usage is TRBJ2-3; TRBD1 aligns across 12 bases. V was pared by 5 bases and J by 0 bases, with 6 bases of the junction left unmatched. The CDR3 length is 17 residues. The V gene's germline CDR1 is PRHDT and CDR2 FYEKMQ (reference sequence). For the CDR3, the DNA is TGTGCCAGCAGCCCCGGGACAGGGGGCGATAGCACAGATACGCAGTATTTT. It specifies CASSPGTGGDSTDTQYF.

The rearrangement links TRBV7-2 to TRBJ1-3, with a possible D match to TRBD1 (5 bases). The CDR3 has 10 amino acids. Deletions cut 8 bases from V and 8 bases from J, with 7 bases between. Germline V gives CDR1 SGHTA, CDR2 FQGNSA. CDR3 coding DNA: TGTGCCAGCGGCAGGGACACCATATATTTT. It yields the protein CASGRDTIYF. Together with reference TRBV7-2 and TRBJ1-3, the CDR3 gives the full variable domain: GAGVSQSPSNKVTEKGKDVELRCDPISGHTALYWYRQSLGQGLEFLIYFQGNSAPDKSGLPSDRFSAERTGGSVSTLTIQRTQQEDSAVYLCASGRDTIYFGEGSWLTVV.

This rearrangement joins TRBV28 to TRBJ1-1; 7 bases align to TRBD1. The CDR3 is 15 amino acids. J was trimmed by 5 bases and V by 4 bases; bases with no gene match: 10. CDR1 is MDHEN and CDR2 is SYDVKM in the germline V gene. The CDR3: CASSSYDRVNTEAFF. In nucleotides, the CDR3 is TGTGCCAGCAGTTCCTACGACAGGGTAAATACTGAAGCTTTCTTT.

This clonotype showed up many times. This sequence joins TRBV12-3 or TRBV12-4 and TRBJ2-7, with D maybe TRBD1 (6 bases). The CDR3 is 14 residues long. Trimming removed 6 bases at V and 5 bases at J, with 17 bases between. In nucleotides, the CDR3 is TGTGCCAGCAGCCCTACAGGGCTTCCGAACGAGCAGTACTTC. Translating it yields CASSPTGLPNEQYF.

Ten or more counts support this clonotype. The chain carries TRBV5-1 and TRBJ2-5; D is tentatively TRBD1 or TRBD2 (7 bases each). Germline V gene sequence: CDR1 SGHRS, CDR2 YFSETQ. This CDR3 contains 13 residues. The V gene lost 6 bases and the J gene lost 4 bases, with 13 bases spanning the gap. The CDR3 is CASTQGRGETQYF. In nucleotides, the CDR3 is TGCGCCAGCACACAGGGGAGGGGAGAGACCCAGTACTTC.

The rearrangement uses TRBV4-1 and TRBJ2-3; TRBD2 is a possible D gene (6 bases). The CDR3 has 14 residues. The ends were cut back, 5 bases at V and 5 bases at J, with 14 bases in the middle. Germline V lookup: CDR1 MGHRA, CDR2 YSYEKL. The CDR3 DNA is TGCGCCAGCAGCGGGGGGTCGCAGGGAGATACGCAGTATTTT. Its translation: CASSGGSQGDTQYF.

This clonotype was observed at least ten times. The chain links TRBV28 to TRBJ2-2; D gene uncertain. Germline V gene lookup returns CDR1 MDHEN and CDR2 SYDVKM. The CDR3 length is 12 residues. Trimming removed 5 bases from V and 8 bases from J, with 9 bases in between. The CDR3 DNA is TGTGCCAGCAGTCTTATAGGGGGGGAGCTGTTTTTT. It yields the protein CASSLIGGELFF.

V is TRBV7-2 and J is TRBJ2-2; 9 bases match TRBD2. V shed 0 bases, J shed 1 base, and the junction held 6 bases outside the gene matches. The germline gives CDR1 SGHTA, CDR2 FQGNSA. The CDR3 runs 18 residues. The CDR3 nucleotides read TGTGCCAGCAGCTTAGCCCCGATACTAGCGGGGAACACCGGGGAGCTGTTTTTT. Its translation: CASSLAPILAGNTGELFF.